This T cell receptor (beta chain) comes out of a study of blood T cell repertoires in COVID-19 (dated by TCRdb to 2020 to 2022). Regarding the study in general: The collaborator samples originated in the United States, Italy and Spain and spanned the acute and convalescent phases of COVID-19. The dataset comprised deeply sampled blood TCRbeta repertoires from subjects exposed to, actively infected with, or recovered from COVID-19. The samples were drawn from two sources: the first 160 participants of the ongoing ImmuneRACE study, and 1,000 to 1,500 subjects contributed by 6 global collaborators. HLA class I and class II types, where available, came from metadata supplied by the sample provider rather than from assay-based typing. Sample metadata almost always included a de-identified subject ID, COVID-19 status, age in years and sex. A freely available public database, intended as a resource for researchers studying the immune response to SARS-CoV-2, is where the repertoires were released. The prospective study material was composed of cDNA or gDNA derived from T cells, B-cell-depleted T cells, or PBMCs.

TCRbeta CDR3 regions were amplified from genomic DNA by means of the immunoSEQ Assay, a bias-controlled multiplex PCR. The source study handled its data this way. Nucleated cell counts per sample were estimated from amplification of reference gene primers within the assay. To quantify the absolute abundance of each unique TCRbeta CDR3 rearrangement, sequence reads were collapsed and filtered. For each sample, productive Simpson clonality was calculated by taking the square root of Simpson's diversity index across productive rearrangements. TCRdb took over this immuneACCESS table, retaining in-frame rearrangements with V and J assigned. Such tables are incomplete; in checked studies, under half of the missing clones stem from an unresolved V gene, and the remainder is unexplained. Clonal size and the V and J genes are those of that table, whereas D and trimming came from the DNA. The sample data list tens of thousands of clones, and around four fifths of these were observed just once. Jointly, the top ten make up roughly 5% of the sample.

Study-wide conclusions, independent of this receptor: How much clinical and demographic metadata was included differed by source and by participant, and the metadata was provided uncurated.

Each collaborating institution followed its own protocols to collect whole blood in K2EDTA tubes. For TCRbeta analysis, collaborators shipped samples as frozen whole blood, isolated PBMCs, or DNA extracted from either of those sample types. The CDR3 contains 17 residues, cysteine and phenylalanine counted. The kept DNA is CDR3 alone, 51 bases in frame from the first base. CDR1 and CDR2 (MGHRA, YSYEKL) derive from the germline V gene. V lost 3 bases and J lost 2 bases, and the count of bases not matched to a germline gene is 11. In the case of this clone: Its antigen specificity is not known. Base qualities are not recorded, but no much larger clone differs from it by a single base.

The receptor chain draws on TRBV4-1 and TRBJ2-5, and 8 junction bases match TRBD2. The source is a man between 70 and 80 years old with acute or convalescent COVID-19. Sample: peripheral blood. The CDR3 is CASSHIPQRGPQETQYF. The base sequence is TGCGCCAGCAGCCACATACCCCAGCGGGGGCCACAAGAGACCCAGTACTTC.